The table lists the clone carrying this T cell receptor beta chain with a count of one. What it binds is not known. The V segment lost 5 bases and the J segment 1 base; nucleotides outside the gene matches: 6. The germline CDR1 and CDR2 sequences are DFQATT and SNEGSKA (reference sequence). CDR3 size: 16 residues. Cultured CD4+ T cell DNA underwent sequencing with the Oncomine TCR Beta short-read assay. TCRdb passed the PCR reads through MiXCR, listing each CDR3 protein once. The sample includes around 15,000 distinct CDR3 sequences, approximately 72% of them seen just once. This sample was taken from a study of vaccination and CD4 T cells after COVID-19. Indicated treatment: approximately nine-day PBMC culture with coronavirus spike peptide pools or control peptides (ViraFEST assay).

The sequenced sample was CD4+ T cells from blood, cultured in vitro, obtained after SARS-CoV-2 vaccination. The sequence came from a human donor who received a COVID-19 vaccine. The J gene is TRBJ2-3, the V gene TRBV20-1; the match to TRBD2 covers 13 bases. Here the CDR3 DNA reads TGCAGTGCTGAGACCGGGACTAGCGGGGGCACAGATACGCAGTATTTT. It is translated as CSAETGTSGGTDTQYF.